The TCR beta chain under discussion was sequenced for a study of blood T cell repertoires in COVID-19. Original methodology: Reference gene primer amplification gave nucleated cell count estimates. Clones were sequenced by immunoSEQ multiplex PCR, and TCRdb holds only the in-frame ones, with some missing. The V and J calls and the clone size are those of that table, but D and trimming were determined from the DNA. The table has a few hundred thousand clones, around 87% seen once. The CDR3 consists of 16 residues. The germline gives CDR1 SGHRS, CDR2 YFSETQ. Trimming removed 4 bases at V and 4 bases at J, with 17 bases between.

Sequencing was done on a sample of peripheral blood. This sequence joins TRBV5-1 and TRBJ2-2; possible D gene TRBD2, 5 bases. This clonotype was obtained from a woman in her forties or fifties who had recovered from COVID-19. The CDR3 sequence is CASSPFVGVSTGELFF. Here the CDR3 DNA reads TGCGCCAGCAGCCCATTCGTGGGAGTTAGCACCGGGGAGCTGTTTTTT.